This entry concerns a single TCR beta chain. Its target is not known. This sample is drawn from a study of liver allograft versus peripheral blood T cells. On the study more broadly: Comparing T cell receptor repertoires in transplanted livers with those in recipients' peripheral blood was part of the design.

Study results and limitations: Liver allografts reportedly held T cell receptor repertoires unlike those in peripheral blood.

Each CDR3 protein is one row after TCRdb ran MiXCR on the reads. The data hold roughly 8,500 distinct CDR3 sequences, with 25% to 30% observed a single time. Germline V gives CDR1 SGHNT, CDR2 YYREEE (reference sequence). The CDR3 spans 13 residues. V lost 0 bases to trimming and J lost 5 bases, with 9 bases between them. This sequence joins TRBV5-4 and TRBJ2-7; D possibly uses TRBD1 or TRBD2 (5 bases each). The sequence came from a human patient who had a liver transplant. Some T cells may be transferred from the graft donor. CDR3 nucleotide sequence: TGTGCCAGCAGCTTGGCTGGGGGTGACGAGCAGTACTTC. This encodes CASSLAGGDEQYF. The full variable domain, in which reference TRBV5-4 and TRBJ2-7 provide the parts outside the CDR3, is ETGVTQSPTHLIKTRGQQVTLRCSSQSGHNTVSWYQQALGQGPQFIFQYYREEENGRGNFPPRFSGLQFPNYSSELNVNALELDDSALYLCASSLAGGDEQYFGPGTRLTVT.